This TCR beta chain was observed in a study of blood T cell repertoires in COVID-19. Across the whole study: In each case, the material was cDNA or gDNA derived from T cells, B-cell-depleted T cells, or PBMCs.

As processed by the authors: Amplified reference gene primers provided the basis for estimating nucleated cell counts. Method: immunoSEQ multiplex PCR; TCRdb's copy keeps in-frame clones and lacks some. V, J and clone size derive from that table, while D and trimming were established from the DNA sequence. This sample has 160,000 or so clones, with about 81% found just once. The CDR3 runs 16 residues. Germline CDR1 reads GTSNPN; CDR2 reads SVGIG (reference sequence). Trimming cost V 0 bases and J 4 bases; bases outside gene matches: 8. This clonotype was obtained from a human donor in a cohort sampled during active COVID-19. Material for sequencing was peripheral blood. The chain has TRBV30 and TRBJ1-2, with 10 bases that match TRBD1. For the CDR3, the DNA is TGTGCCTGGAGTGTACTGGGGGGACAGGGGTTCTATGGCTACACCTTC. Its protein product is CAWSVLGGQGFYGYTF.